This T cell receptor beta chain derives from a study of cytotoxic CD8 clonotypes in ibrutinib-treated CLL (dated by TCRdb to the early 2020s). About the study as a whole: In this cohort, about 16 patients were treatment-naive and 11 to 12 were relapsed/refractory, while some 18 had unmutated IGHV. Of the 90 or so participants in the trial, roughly 26 had longitudinal samples available. Samples at response were collected after a median of 12 months of treatment, with a range of roughly 6 to 40 months. Cryopreserved peripheral blood mononuclear cells were collected at three points: before therapy, at response, and at either sustained remission or disease progression. On average, each sample had about 250,000 productive templates and more than 85,000 productive rearrangements. Responses were partial in some 24 patients and complete in 2; after median approximately 66 months follow-up, around 14 stayed in remission and roughly twelve progressed.

Around 1.8 micrograms of genomic DNA were extracted from cryopreserved PBMCs for TCR beta library preparation. Longitudinal blood samples from CLL patients on ibrutinib monotherapy were analyzed using high-throughput TCR beta sequencing. The patients were enrolled in a single-center, open-label phase 2 trial of ibrutinib monotherapy. A remark on this clone: The target of this receptor is not known. No clone much larger than this one lies a single base away; base qualities are absent.

The paper as a whole reports these results and caveats: Clonality increased at ibrutinib response, stayed stable in sustained remission, and fell back toward baseline at progression. Sampling times were not matched between patients in sustained remission and patients whose disease was progressing, and lymph node repertoires were not examined. Baseline clonality was found to be higher than that of age-matched healthy donors and was strongly correlated with circulating CD8+ T-cell counts. Public clonotypes were rare and either shrank or stayed stable during treatment, and the rise in clonality at ibrutinib response reflected expansion of private clonotypes.

The CDR3 goes from the cysteine to the phenylalanine over 14 residues. The kept DNA is CDR3 alone, 42 bases in frame from the first base. From a lookup of the germline V gene, CDR1 and CDR2 are MNHEY and SVGAGI. V drops 4 bases and J drops 7 bases, leaving 16 bases in between. A MiSeq instrument was used for deep resolution sequencing, which targeted depths ranging from 1 in 1 million up to 1 in 200,000 T cells, with coverage averaging 10x for each clonotype. The immunoSEQ hsTCRB Kit was used to generate the TCR beta libraries. As for the authors' bioinformatics: Data were analyzed with ImmunoSEQ Data Assistant and ImmunoSEQ Analyzer, with V, D and J genes assigned per IMGT definitions. Clonality, which ranges from 0 to 1, was calculated by subtracting the normalized Shannon entropy of productive rearrangement frequencies from one. Public clonotype analysis was restricted to overrepresented clonotypes comprising at least 0.05% of each patient's repertoire. Around 14 repertoires from age-matched healthy donors, obtained from immuneACCESS, served as clonality controls. What TCRdb holds here is the immuneACCESS table cut down to in-frame rearrangements. Part of the clones is not present; checked against another copy, under half of the missing clones reflect an unresolved V gene, and the others are unexplained. V and J calls and clone size are those listed in that table; D and trimming were worked out from the DNA. The sample contains nearly 15,000 clones, 55% to 65% of them found a single time. About 13% of the sample is taken by the ten largest.

Specimen: PBMCs, collected before ibrutinib treatment. The V and J genes are TRBV6-5 and TRBJ1-2; matching of 5 bases hints at TRBD1 as the D gene. This receptor was taken from a human donor with chronic lymphocytic leukemia. For the CDR3, the sequence is CASSSGTGALGYTF. The sequence in DNA is TGTGCCAGCAGTTCCGGGACCGGGGCACTTGGCTACACCTTC.